This TCR beta chain was identified during a study of T cell responses to AZD1222 COVID-19 vaccine. Across the whole study: Samples with a second dose at about 4 or about 12 weeks were pooled together.

Method: immunoSEQ multiplex PCR; TCRdb's copy keeps in-frame clones and lacks some. The profile covers around 250,000 clones, with just over 90% appearing a single time and roughly 0.6% taken by the ten largest. The CDR3 loop spans 13 amino acids. V lost 4 bases to trimming and J lost 4 bases, with 10 bases between them. Germline lookup yields CDR1 KGHDR and CDR2 SFDVKD. Note on this clone: Antigen specificity is unknown.

Study observations and caveats: Of the AZD1222 recipients, only 5 to 7 were seropositive at baseline. The study found vaccine-associated CD4 TCRs spanning spike, dominant at 160-218 and 743-854.

The sample in question was peripheral blood, obtained on day 0 of AZD1222 vaccination. The chain joins TRBV24-1 to TRBJ2-7; D is uncertain. The TCR sequence derives from an adult in good health. In nucleotides, the CDR3 is TGTGCCACCAGTGACCCCACACGATACGAGCAGTACTTC. Translation: CATSDPTRYEQYF.